Sequencing of this T cell receptor (beta chain) was carried out in a study of T-cell memory formation after mild COVID-19. TCRdb reprocessed the 5' RACE reads with MiXCR, giving one entry per CDR3 protein. This sample yields under 250,000 distinct CDR3 sequences, of which approximately 15% are seen a single time; 2.1% belongs to the top ten. The length of the CDR3 is 11 residues. The V gene's germline CDR1 is SEHNR and CDR2 FQNEAQ (reference sequence). V lost 8 bases to trimming and J lost 1 base, with 5 bases between them. This TCR came from an adult woman who had mild COVID-19 (a few samples of this study predate the infection). Cell type and time point are not known. The gene calls are TRBV7-9 and TRBJ1-1; D gene ambiguous. The sample taken for sequencing was PBMCs or a T cell subset sorted from them (not recorded which). The CDR3 region is CASLRNTEAFF. CDR3 sequence (DNA): TGTGCCAGCCTCAGGAACACTGAAGCTTTCTTT.